Shown below are 5 T cell receptor beta chains from a single sample sequenced in a study of blood T cell repertoires in COVID-19 (dated by TCRdb to 2018 to 2020). The library was made by the immunoSEQ multiplex PCR assay. TCRdb provides this immuneACCESS table in a form limited to in-frame rearrangements. Some clones are lacking; in checked studies, under half of them reflect an unresolved V gene, and why the rest are absent is not known. The sample data list about 220,000 clones, and 84% of these were observed just once. The top ten constitute more than 4.5% of the sample. The sequencing input was peripheral blood. Receptors were obtained from an older woman who had recovered from COVID-19.

The V call is TRBV5-1, the J call TRBJ2-3, with 8 bases identical to TRBD1. This CDR3 has 18 amino acids. Trimming cost V 3 bases and J 1 base; bases outside gene matches: 13. Germline CDR1 reads SGHRS; CDR2 reads YFSETQ. The CDR3 spells CASSSLPPAGGGTDTQYF. DNA of the CDR3: TGCGCCAGCAGCTCTTTACCGCCCGCAGGGGGCGGCACAGATACGCAGTATTTT.

The chain uses TRBV27 and TRBJ2-1; either TRBD1 or TRBD2 may fit D (9 bases each). The V gene lost 6 bases and the J gene lost 5 bases, with 29 bases spanning the gap. The germline CDR1 and CDR2 sequences are MNHEY and SMNVEV (reference sequence). The CDR3 runs 19 residues. The CDR3 bases are TGTGCCAGCAGGAGGACAGGGGAGTTCGTGGCTAGCGGGGACAATGAGCAGTTCTTC. Protein sequence: CASRRTGEFVASGDNEQFF.

About this clone: The germline gene is not matched at one end of the junction; a read error may be the cause. V and J are TRBV19 and TRBJ2-6; 10 nucleotides agree with TRBD2. Germline-derived CDR1 and CDR2 are LNHDA and SQIVND (reference sequence). CDR3 size: 17 residues. The CDR3 is CASRSAGGVSGANVLTF. In DNA form, the CDR3 reads TGTGCCAGTAGATCAGCGGGGGGGGTTTCTGGGGCCAACGTCCTGACTTTT.

The V gene is TRBV6-2 or TRBV6-3, the J gene TRBJ2-3; D perhaps matches TRBD2 (6 bases). With 6 bases removed from V and 6 bases from J, the gap between germline ends came to 16 bases. CDR1 MNHEY and CDR2 SVGEGT come from the germline V gene. This CDR3 has 14 residues. The CDR3 protein is CASSHGGSWDTQYF. In DNA form, the CDR3 reads TGTGCCAGCAGCCACGGGGGATCTTGGGATACGCAGTATTTT.

This sequence joins TRBV20-1 and TRBJ1-1; D remains ambiguous. Germline CDR1 is DFQATT and CDR2 is SNEGSKA (reference sequence). Trimming stripped 3 bases from V and 3 bases from J, with 11 bases between. The CDR3 runs 13 residues. The CDR3 loop reads CSASVQSYTEAFF. CDR3 coding DNA: TGCAGTGCTAGTGTACAGTCCTACACTGAAGCTTTCTTT.